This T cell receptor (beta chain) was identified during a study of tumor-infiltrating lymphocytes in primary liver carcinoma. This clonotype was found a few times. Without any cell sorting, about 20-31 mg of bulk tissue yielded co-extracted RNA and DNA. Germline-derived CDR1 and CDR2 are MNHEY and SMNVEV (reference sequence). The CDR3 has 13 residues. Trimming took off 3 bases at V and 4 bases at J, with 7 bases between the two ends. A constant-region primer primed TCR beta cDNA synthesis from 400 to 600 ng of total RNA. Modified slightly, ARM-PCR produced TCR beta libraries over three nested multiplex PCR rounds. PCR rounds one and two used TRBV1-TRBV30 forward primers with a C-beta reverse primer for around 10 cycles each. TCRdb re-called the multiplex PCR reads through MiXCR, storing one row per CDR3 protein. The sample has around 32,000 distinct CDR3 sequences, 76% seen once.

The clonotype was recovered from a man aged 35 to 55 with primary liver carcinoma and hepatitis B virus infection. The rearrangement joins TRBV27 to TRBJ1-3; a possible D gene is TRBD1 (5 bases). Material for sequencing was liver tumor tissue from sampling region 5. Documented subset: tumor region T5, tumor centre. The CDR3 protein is CASSLGEGNTIYF. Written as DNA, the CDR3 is TGTGCCAGCAGTTTGGGGGAGGGAAACACCATATATTTT.